The next 9 T cell receptor beta chains were all read from a single sample in a study of PD-1 blockade in classical Hodgkin lymphoma. Each of the patients experienced relapse following autologous stem cell transplantation, and their brentuximab vedotin exposure differed. The protocol was immunoSEQ multiplex PCR, while the TCRdb copy is restricted to in-frame clones and leaves out a portion. This sample yields about 93,000 clones, of which around 90% are seen a single time; about 2.6% belongs to the top ten. This specimen consisted of peripheral blood mononuclear cells (PBMCs), obtained before the second cycle of nivolumab. The receptors shown here come from a human donor with classical Hodgkin lymphoma.

A single count supports this clone. The V call is TRBV11-2, the J call TRBJ2-5; no firm D call. The CDR3 loop spans 13 amino acids. V was shortened by 4 bases and J by 7 bases, with 13 bases between the two germline ends. Per germline, CDR1 SGHAT and CDR2 FQNNGV. The CDR3 spells CASSSLVFGTQYF. The CDR3 region has the DNA TGTGCCAGCAGCTCCCTCGTTTTTGGGACCCAGTACTTC.

This sequence joins TRBV19 and TRBJ2-7; 7 positions agree with TRBD2. The germline gives CDR1 LNHDA, CDR2 SQIVND (reference sequence). Trimming removed 4 bases from V and 5 bases from J; junction bases left unmatched: 8. This CDR3 region has 14 residues. This CDR3 reads CASSKGLRGDEQYF. DNA of the CDR3: TGTGCCAGTAGTAAAGGGCTACGGGGGGACGAGCAGTACTTC.

The V gene is TRBV29-1, the J gene TRBJ1-1; perhaps TRBD1 as D (5 bases). Per the germline V gene, CDR1 is SQVTM and CDR2 is ANQGSEA. This CDR3 has 12 residues. The germline V and J ends were trimmed by 4 bases and 1 base, with 7 bases remaining between them. DNA of the CDR3: TGCAGCGTTGTCGACAGGAACACTGAAGCTTTCTTT. This gives the protein CSVVDRNTEAFF.

The chain recombines TRBV5-6 with TRBJ2-7, with D unresolved. V lost 4 bases and J lost 3, with 17 bases in between. Germline assignment: CDR1 SGHDT and CDR2 YYEEEE. This CDR3 spans 15 amino acids. DNA for the CDR3: TGTGCCAGCAGCCTCCCCGAGCTAGTCCACTACGAGCAGTACTTC. Its translation: CASSLPELVHYEQYF. The entire variable domain, with the rest obtained from reference TRBV5-6 and TRBJ2-7, is as follows: DAGVTQSPTHLIKTRGQQVTLRCSPKSGHDTVSWYQQALGQGPQFIFQYYEEEERQRGNFPDRFSGHQFPNYSSELNVNALLLGDSALYLCASSLPELVHYEQYFGPGTRLTVT.

This chain uses TRBV4-2 with TRBJ1-1; 10 bases fit TRBD1. CDR1 is LGHNA and CDR2 is YNFKEQ in the germline V gene. V was clipped by 4 bases and J by 2 bases; unmatched bases: 4. This CDR3 has 15 residues. The DNA of the CDR3 is TGTGCCAGCAGCCCCGACAGGGGGCTCAACACTGAAGCTTTCTTT. Translating gives CASSPDRGLNTEAFF.

The chain couples TRBV10-3 to TRBJ1-4, with D possibly TRBD1 on 5 matching bases. Per germline, CDR1 ENHRY and CDR2 SYGVKD. The CDR3 is 13 residues long. V dropped 0 bases and J dropped 7 bases, with 6 bases sitting between them. The CDR3 sequence is CAISESTVEKLFF. DNA of the CDR3: TGTGCCATCAGTGAGTCGACAGTTGAAAAACTGTTTTTT.

The table lists this clone with a count of one. CDR3 sequence reads: CASSSSLAGGSGELFF. In DNA, the CDR3 is TGTGCCAGCAGCTCCTCACTAGCGGGAGGGTCTGGGGAGCTGTTTTTT. This rearrangement joins TRBV5-4 to TRBJ2-2, with TRBD2 matching over 13 bases. The CDR3 contains 16 residues. Looked up from germline, CDR1 is SGHNT and CDR2 is YYREEE (reference sequence). With 3 bases clipped from V and 8 bases from J, the junction kept 7 bases outside the gene matches. The variable domain in full, completed from reference TRBV5-4 and TRBJ2-2, reads ETGVTQSPTHLIKTRGQQVTLRCSSQSGHNTVSWYQQALGQGPQFIFQYYREEENGRGNFPPRFSGLQFPNYSSELNVNALELDDSALYLCASSSSLAGGSGELFFGEGSRLTVL.

CDR3: CAISELHQQFF. The CDR3 nucleotides are TGTGCCATCAGTGAACTACACCAGCAGTTCTTC. The chain joins TRBV10-3 to TRBJ2-1, with D unclear. Germline CDR1 is ENHRY and CDR2 is SYGVKD. CDR3 length: 11 residues. V gave up 3 bases and J gave up 11 bases, with 8 bases separating them.

This clone is a singleton in its sample. The chain uses TRBV13 and TRBJ2-3, with 11 bases that match TRBD1. Trimming cost V 1 base and J 2 bases; bases outside gene matches: 5. This CDR3 is built from 17 residues. Germline V gives CDR1 PRHDT, CDR2 FYEKMQ (reference sequence). The CDR3 DNA follows: TGTGCCAGCAGCTTAGTCCGGGACAGGGGGACCACAGATACGCAGTATTTT. Translating gives CASSLVRDRGTTDTQYF.